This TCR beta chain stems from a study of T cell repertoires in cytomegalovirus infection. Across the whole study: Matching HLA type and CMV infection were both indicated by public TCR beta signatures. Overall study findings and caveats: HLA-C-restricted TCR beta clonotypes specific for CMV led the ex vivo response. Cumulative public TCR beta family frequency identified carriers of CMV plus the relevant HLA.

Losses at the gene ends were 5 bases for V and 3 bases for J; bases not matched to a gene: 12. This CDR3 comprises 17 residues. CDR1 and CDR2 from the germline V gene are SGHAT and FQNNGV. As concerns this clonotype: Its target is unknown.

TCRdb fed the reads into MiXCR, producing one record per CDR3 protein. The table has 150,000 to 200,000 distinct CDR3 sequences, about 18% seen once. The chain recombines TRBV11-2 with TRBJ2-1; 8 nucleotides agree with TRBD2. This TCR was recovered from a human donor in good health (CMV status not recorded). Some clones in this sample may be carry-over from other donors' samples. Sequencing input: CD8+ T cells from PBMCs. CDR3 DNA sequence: TGTGCCAGCAGCCTCCGGTTTAGCGGGATTAACTACAATGAGCAGTTCTTC. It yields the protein CASSLRFSGINYNEQFF.